The 10 T cell receptor beta chains below come from one sample, sequenced in a study of blood T cells in healthy people across ages. Primed by a sample-barcoded 5' primer and a J-beta primer mix, a second PCR proceeded for roughly 7 to 11 cycles. In TCRdb, the 5' RACE reads were re-called with MiXCR into one record per CDR3 protein. The sample shows fewer than 700,000 distinct CDR3 sequences, less than 60% of them seen only once. The sequenced sample consisted of blood. The source is a man older than 75 in good health.

This rearrangement joins TRBV11-2 to TRBJ2-7, with D maybe TRBD1 (6 bases). V lost 1 base and J 2 bases, leaving 12 bases between the germline ends. CDR1 and CDR2 (germline): SGHAT, FQNNGV. This CDR3 contains 15 residues. The CDR3 DNA follows: TGTGCCAGCAGCTTAGCGGCAGGGGAGCCCTACGAGCAGTACTTC. This codes for CASSLAAGEPYEQYF.

The chain combines TRBV9 with TRBJ1-4; no clear D. Trimming removed 2 bases at V and 7 bases at J, with 15 bases between. This CDR3 is 15 amino acids long. CDR1 and CDR2 from the germline V gene are SGDLS and YYNGEE. CDR3 region: CASSVDGLLGEKLFF. CDR3 nucleotide sequence: TGTGCCAGCAGCGTGGATGGGCTACTAGGTGAAAAACTGTTTTTT.

This sequence joins TRBV4-2 and TRBJ2-3; D may be TRBD2 (6 bases). Germline V lookup: CDR1 LGHNA, CDR2 YNFKEQ. The V end was cut by 1 base, the J end by 0 bases, with 11 bases between. This CDR3 comprises 16 residues. The chain's CDR3 is CASSQGGESSTDTQYF. DNA for the CDR3: TGTGCCAGCAGCCAAGGCGGGGAGTCTAGCACAGATACGCAGTATTTT.

V usage is TRBV5-1 and J usage is TRBJ1-2; D ambiguous. Germline V gene sequence: CDR1 SGHRS, CDR2 YFSETQ. CDR3 size: 14 residues. Trimming took off 0 bases at V and 4 bases at J, with 10 bases between the two ends. The CDR3 is CASSLDWGSYGYTF. For the CDR3, the DNA is TGCGCCAGCAGCTTGGATTGGGGAAGCTATGGCTACACCTTC. The whole variable domain, remainder taken from reference TRBV5-1 and TRBJ1-2, is KAGVTQTPRYLIKTRGQQVTLSCSPISGHRSVSWYQQTPGQGLQFLFEYFSETQRNKGNFPGRFSGRQFSNSRSEMNVSTLELGDSALYLCASSLDWGSYGYTFGSGTRLTVV.

The chain employs TRBV6-5 and TRBJ1-5, with TRBD1 as a possible D gene (6 bases). There are 18 residues in the CDR3. V lost 0 bases and J lost 0, with 15 bases in between. Germline assignment: CDR1 MNHEY and CDR2 SVGAGI. In DNA form, the CDR3 reads TGTGCCAGCAGTTACTCGGTCGGGGGCTCAGTTAGCAATCAGCCCCAGCATTTT. It yields the protein CASSYSVGGSVSNQPQHF.

This CDR3 is CASSYAASGSREQFF. In DNA form, the CDR3 reads TGTGCCAGCAGTTACGCGGCTAGCGGGAGTCGGGAGCAGTTCTTC. The V gene is TRBV6-5, the J gene TRBJ2-1; 10 bases match TRBD2. Germline CDR1 MNHEY, CDR2 SVGAGI. V lost 2 bases to trimming and J lost 10 bases; unmatched junction nucleotides: 8. The CDR3 covers 15 residues.

CDR3 protein: CASSVVGGRRNEQFF. The CDR3, as DNA: TGTGCCAGCAGCGTAGTTGGCGGGAGGAGGAATGAGCAGTTCTTC. The chain is built from TRBV9 and TRBJ2-1; 8 nucleotides match TRBD2. Trimming removed 0 bases from V and 7 bases from J; junction bases left unmatched: 6. There are 15 residues in the CDR3. Germline CDR1 reads SGDLS; CDR2 reads YYNGEE.

Many counts were recorded for this clonotype. One junction end disagrees with the germline gene, perhaps due to a read error. V is TRBV6-6 and J is TRBJ2-1; 9 positions agree with TRBD2. Germline assignment: CDR1 MNHNY and CDR2 SVGAGI (reference sequence). CDR3 length: 19 residues. CDR3 in amino acids: CASSKHKFQREASYNGQFF. The CDR3, as DNA: TGTGCCAGCAGCAAGCACAAATTTCAGCGGGAGGCCTCATACAATGGGCAGTTCTTC.

This clonotype was counted between two and nine times. This rearrangement joins TRBV4-1 to TRBJ2-3; D may match TRBD1 or TRBD2 (5 bases each). The CDR3 totals 15 residues. V was clipped by 9 bases and J by 1 base, with 17 bases between them. CDR1 is MGHRA and CDR2 is YSYEKL in the germline V gene. The CDR3 DNA follows: TGCGCCAGTACCGTCTGGCAGGGAGGCACAGATACGCAGTATTTT. Protein product: CASTVWQGGTDTQYF.

This chain connects TRBV24-1 to TRBJ1-2, with TRBD1 identical over 7 bases. V was pared by 2 bases and J by 4 bases, with 9 bases of the junction left unmatched. The CDR3 spans 16 residues. Germline lookup yields CDR1 KGHDR and CDR2 SFDVKD. CDR3 DNA: TGTGCCACCAGTGATTCCCTGGCGGGACAGTCCTATGGCTACACCTTC. Its translation: CATSDSLAGQSYGYTF.